The sequence of this TCR beta chain was determined in a study of T cells in Graves' hyperthyroidism and ophthalmopathy. There were TCR beta CDR3 regions amplified from RNA transcripts. TCR CDR3 regions were first amplified by RT-PCR with HTBI primers. TCRdb ran MiXCR on the multiplex PCR reads and lists one entry per CDR3 protein. The repertoire holds approximately 100,000 distinct CDR3 sequences, with approximately 39% as singletons. Germline V gives CDR1 LNHDA, CDR2 SQIVND (reference sequence). The CDR3 is 13 amino acids. The junction had 4 bases not matched to a gene; V was cut back by 11 bases and J by 0 bases.

This clonotype was sampled from a woman younger than 45 with Graves' hyperthyroidism. The sample taken for sequencing was peripheral blood or thyroid tissue (not recorded which). The chain recombines TRBV19 with TRBJ2-3; 8 nucleotides match TRBD2. CDR3 in amino acids: CALIAGSTDTQYF. CDR3 in DNA: TGTGCCCTTATAGCGGGAAGCACAGATACGCAGTATTTT.